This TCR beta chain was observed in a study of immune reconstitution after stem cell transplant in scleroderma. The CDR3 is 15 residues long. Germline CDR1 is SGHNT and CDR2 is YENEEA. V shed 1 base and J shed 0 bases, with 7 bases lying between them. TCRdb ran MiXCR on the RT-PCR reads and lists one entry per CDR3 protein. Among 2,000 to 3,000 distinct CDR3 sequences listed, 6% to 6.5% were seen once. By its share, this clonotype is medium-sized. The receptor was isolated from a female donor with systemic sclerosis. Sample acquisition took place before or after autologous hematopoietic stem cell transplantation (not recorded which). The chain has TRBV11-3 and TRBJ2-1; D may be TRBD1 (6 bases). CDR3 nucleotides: TGTGCCAGCAGCTTAGGGGGGCCCTCCTACAATGAGCAGTTCTTC. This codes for CASSLGGPSYNEQFF. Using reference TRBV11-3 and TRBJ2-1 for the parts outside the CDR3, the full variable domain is EAGVVQSPRYKIIEKKQPVAFWCNPISGHNTLYWYLQNLGQGPELLIRYENEEAVDDSQLPKDRFSAERLKGVDSTLKIQPAELGDSAVYLCASSLGGPSYNEQFFGPGTRLTVL.